The 19 T cell receptor beta chains given below trace back to one sample, sequenced in a study of shared clonotypes between healthy human individuals. Here immunoSEQ multiplex PCR was the method, and the copy in TCRdb shows in-frame clones only, minus some. Of fewer than 2.5 million clones detected, 80% to 95% appear once; the ten largest clones hold roughly 0.36%. Sequencing was done on a sample of naive CD4+ T cells from PBMCs. Subset meaning: CD45RA+ positively selected. The source is a man younger than 30 in good health. Some clones in this sample may be carry-over from other donors' samples.

The chain joins TRBV4-2 to TRBJ1-1; D is undetermined. The CDR3 extends over 13 amino acids. V lost 2 bases to trimming and J lost 5 bases, with 9 bases between them. Germline values: CDR1 LGHNA, CDR2 YNFKEQ. The CDR3 coding sequence is TGTGCCAGCAGCCAATTCGGAGGGACTGAAGCTTTCTTT. Protein: CASSQFGGTEAFF.

The chain has TRBV6-6 and TRBJ2-1; D is undetermined. Germline CDR1 MNHNY, CDR2 SVGAGI (reference sequence). The CDR3 has 12 amino acids. V lost 6 bases and J lost 3, with 6 bases in between. This CDR3 is CASSTSYNEQFF. The CDR3 DNA follows: TGTGCCAGCAGCACAAGCTACAATGAGCAGTTCTTC.

The gene calls are TRBV6-1 and TRBJ2-1, with unresolved D. The CDR3 has 14 residues. Trimming shortened V by 9 bases and J by 0 bases, and 12 bases separated the two germline ends. Germline CDR1 is MNHNS and CDR2 is SASEGT. The CDR3 DNA follows: TGTGCCAGGGCGGATGAGAGCTCCTACAATGAGCAGTTCTTC. This codes for CARADESSYNEQFF.

The CDR3 DNA reads TGTGCCAGCAGTACAGGGACTTCTCGCGGAAACACCATATATTTT. Its translation is CASSTGTSRGNTIYF. V gene TRBV6-6 combines with J gene TRBJ1-3, with TRBD1 as a possible D gene (6 bases). Germline loops: CDR1 MNHNY, CDR2 SVGAGI (reference sequence). The CDR3 has 15 amino acids. V lost 5 bases and J lost 4, with 15 bases in between.

V is TRBV5-1 and J is TRBJ2-3, with D perhaps given as TRBD1 or TRBD2 (5 bases each). Germline V gives CDR1 SGHRS, CDR2 YFSETQ. Trimming took 4 bases from V and 1 from J, leaving 13 bases between them. This CDR3 is 15 amino acids long. CDR3 sequence reads: CASSPEGRGTDTQYF. The CDR3 DNA follows: TGCGCCAGCAGCCCCGAGGGACGTGGCACAGATACGCAGTATTTT.

This clone was found once. The junction differs from germline at one of its ends, possibly a read error. Other DNA sequences in the same sample also yield this CDR3. The CDR3 bases are TGCGCCAGCAGTTTGGACGCAGGGTTTCGCGAGCAGTACTTC. Translation gives CASSLDAGFREQYF. The chain is built from TRBV5-1 and TRBJ2-7, with D possibly TRBD1 on 5 matching bases. Germline assignment: CDR1 SGHRS and CDR2 YFSETQ. CDR3 length equals 14 residues.

The chain combines TRBV5-1 with TRBJ2-1, with TRBD2 matching over 14 bases. This CDR3 has 17 residues. Germline CDR1 and CDR2: SGHRS and YFSETQ. V lost 4 bases, J lost 6 bases, and 9 bases stayed unmatched. CDR3 amino acids: CASSLRLAGGPGNEQFF. In DNA form, the CDR3 reads TGCGCCAGCAGCCTTCGACTAGCGGGAGGGCCTGGCAATGAGCAGTTCTTC.

A remark on this clone: Other DNA sequences in the sample encode the same CDR3. The rearrangement uses TRBV19 and TRBJ2-7; 8 bases line up with TRBD1. Trimming took 5 bases from V and 1 from J; bases not matched to a gene: 1. The CDR3 contains 13 residues. Germline loops: CDR1 LNHDA, CDR2 SQIVND (reference sequence). CDR3: CASSRDRSYEQYF. CDR3 nucleotide sequence: TGTGCCAGTAGTCGGGACAGGTCCTACGAGCAGTACTTC.

The chain uses TRBV28 and TRBJ1-5; D ambiguous. The V end was cut by 5 bases, the J end by 2 bases, with 10 bases between. This CDR3 contains 14 residues. Germline V gene lookup returns CDR1 MDHEN and CDR2 SYDVKM. CDR3 sequence: CASSGLWGNQPQHF. DNA of the CDR3: TGTGCCAGCAGTGGTCTGTGGGGCAATCAGCCCCAGCATTTT.

The V gene is TRBV5-4, the J gene TRBJ2-1; 12 bases line up with TRBD2. The J segment lost 6 bases and the V segment lost 3 bases, leaving 1 base of the junction unmatched. The CDR3 runs to 14 residues. The germline V gene encodes CDR1 SGHNT and CDR2 YYREEE (reference sequence). DNA for the CDR3: TGTGCCAGCAGCTCGACTAGCGGGAGCAATGAGCAGTTCTTC. Translated, it gives CASSSTSGSNEQFF. The complete variable domain, with remaining parts taken from reference TRBV5-4 and TRBJ2-1, reads ETGVTQSPTHLIKTRGQQVTLRCSSQSGHNTVSWYQQALGQGPQFIFQYYREEENGRGNFPPRFSGLQFPNYSSELNVNALELDDSALYLCASSSTSGSNEQFFGPGTRLTVL.

This rearrangement joins TRBV9 to TRBJ2-5; TRBD1 is a possible D gene (6 bases). V was shortened by 0 bases and J by 5 bases, with 14 bases between the two germline ends. CDR1 and CDR2 (germline): SGDLS, YYNGEE. CDR3 size: 15 residues. CDR3 DNA: TGTGCCAGCAGCGTAGCGACAGGACCGTGGGAGACCCAGTACTTC. It codes for CASSVATGPWETQYF.

The chain employs TRBV5-1 and TRBJ1-5; D not resolved. The CDR3 loop spans 16 amino acids. V was clipped by 0 bases and J by 3 bases, with 13 bases between them. Germline values: CDR1 SGHRS, CDR2 YFSETQ. The CDR3 region has the DNA TGCGCCAGCAGCTTGGGCCTAGACACGGACAATCAGCCCCAGCATTTT. This codes for CASSLGLDTDNQPQHF.

This clone showed up just once. The chain combines TRBV18 with TRBJ1-3; no clear D gene. This CDR3 is built from 14 residues. V was trimmed by 6 bases and J by 1 base, leaving 10 bases between them. Germline assignment: CDR1 KGHSH and CDR2 LQKENI. The CDR3 sequence: CASSPGQSGNTIYF. CDR3 in DNA: TGTGCCAGCTCGCCAGGTCAGTCTGGAAACACCATATATTTT.

This sequence joins TRBV5-1 and TRBJ2-7; 9 nucleotides agree with TRBD1. This CDR3 has 14 amino acids. CDR1 is SGHRS, CDR2 YFSETQ, per germline. Unmatched junction bases numbered 3, after V lost 0 bases and J lost 5 bases. Here the CDR3 reads CASSLDRGHHEQYF. The DNA of the CDR3 is TGCGCCAGCAGCTTGGACAGGGGGCACCACGAGCAGTACTTC.

This CDR3 is CASSLFRQGTNQPQHF. The CDR3 DNA is TGTGCCAGCAGCTTGTTCCGGCAGGGGACCAACCAGCCCCAGCATTTT. This chain connects TRBV5-6 to TRBJ1-5; TRBD1 might be the D (6 bases). CDR3 length: 16 residues. Germline-derived CDR1 and CDR2 are SGHDT and YYEEEE. The ends were cut back, 1 base at V and 7 bases at J, with 18 bases in the middle.

CDR3 loop: CASSQDLAGVFEQYF. CDR3 nucleotides: TGCGCCAGCAGCCAAGACCTAGCGGGAGTCTTCGAGCAGTACTTC. This chain links TRBV4-3 with TRBJ2-7, with 10 bases that match TRBD2. This CDR3 has 15 amino acids. The V gene end was trimmed by 0 bases and the J gene end by 6 bases; junction bases not matched to a gene: 5. The V gene's germline CDR1 is LGHNA and CDR2 YSLEER.

The chain carries TRBV9 and TRBJ2-5; tentative D call: TRBD2 (5 bases). This CDR3 spans 13 amino acids. V dropped 4 bases and J dropped 4 bases, with 11 bases sitting between them. CDR1 is SGDLS and CDR2 is YYNGEE in the germline V gene. The DNA for the CDR3 is TGTGCCAGCAGCCCCCCGGGGTTAGAGACCCAGTACTTC. It specifies CASSPPGLETQYF.

J is TRBJ2-7 and V is TRBV2; the D gene is possibly TRBD2 (5 bases). Germline values: CDR1 SNHLY, CDR2 FYNNEI. Trimming left V 0 bases short and J 0 bases short, with 12 bases between. The CDR3 runs 16 residues. The CDR3 DNA reads as TGTGCCAGCAGTGAAGCGAATCCAGCGGCCTCCTACGAGCAGTACTTC. Its protein product is CASSEANPAASYEQYF.

The chain recombines TRBV29-1 with TRBJ2-5, with 11 nucleotides matching TRBD1. The CDR3 has 15 amino acids. CDR1 and CDR2 from the germline V gene are SQVTM and ANQGSEA. V was pared by 6 bases and J by 5 bases, with 11 bases of the junction left unmatched. The CDR3 spells CSVLYGQGAWETQYF. For the CDR3, the DNA is TGCAGCGTATTATATGGACAGGGGGCGTGGGAGACCCAGTACTTC.